The rows below give T cell receptor beta chains drawn from one sample of a study of T cells in Graves' hyperthyroidism and ophthalmopathy. TCRdb ran MiXCR on the multiplex PCR reads and lists one entry per CDR3 protein. The sample has some 440,000 distinct CDR3 sequences; 15% to 18% are singletons. Material: blood. The receptors stem from a woman in her late teens or twenties with Graves' hyperthyroidism. The CDR3 runs from the conserved cysteine through the conserved F or W. D genes are given only for firm matches. Size is stated for part of the rows, as once, few or many counts, or as a class when the clone is expanded.

v_call: TRBV6-5
j_call: TRBJ2-7
clone_size: many
d_call: NA
cdr3_nt: TGTGCCAGCAGTTACAACAGAGACTCCTACGAGCAGTACTTC
cdr3_aa: CASSYNRDSYEQYF

v_call: TRBV12-3/TRBV12-4
j_call: TRBJ2-7
clone_size: NA
d_call: TRBD2
cdr3_nt: TGTGCCAGCAGTGAGACTAGCGGGAGTCACGAGCAGTACTTC
cdr3_aa: CASSETSGSHEQYF

v_call: TRBV30
j_call: TRBJ1-1
clone_size: many
d_call: NA
cdr3_nt: TGTGCCTCGGTGAGATTCGGCAGCAACACTGAAGCTTTCTTT
cdr3_aa: CASVRFGSNTEAFF

v_call: TRBV27
j_call: TRBJ1-4
clone_size: few
d_call: NA
cdr3_nt: TGTGCCAGCAGTCCATCGTCGACAGGATGGAATGAAAAACTGTTTTTT
cdr3_aa: CASSPSSTGWNEKLFF

v_call: TRBV7-9
j_call: TRBJ1-2
clone_size: NA
d_call: NA
cdr3_nt: TGTGCCAGCACCCACCCCGCGCTCAACTATGGCTACACCTTC
cdr3_aa: CASTHPALNYGYTF

v_call: TRBV7-2
j_call: TRBJ2-7
clone_size: NA
d_call: TRBD2
cdr3_nt: TGTGCCAGCAGCTTAAGCGGCGGGGGGGGGGGGGATGAGCAGTACTTC
cdr3_aa: CASSLSGGGGGDEQYF

v_call: TRBV20-1
j_call: TRBJ2-3
clone_size: many
d_call: TRBD2
cdr3_nt: TGCAGTGTGGACAAGCGGGAGGGCGCAGATACGCAGTATTTT
cdr3_aa: CSVDKREGADTQYF

v_call: TRBV29-1
j_call: TRBJ2-1
clone_size: many
d_call: NA
cdr3_nt: TGCAGCGTTTGGTCCTCCTACAATGAGCAGTTCTTC
cdr3_aa: CSVWSSYNEQFF

v_call: TRBV7-3
j_call: TRBJ2-2
clone_size: many
d_call: NA
cdr3_nt: TGTGCCAGCAGCTTAACGGGGAACCGCCTGAACACCGGGGAGCTGTTTTTT
cdr3_aa: CASSLTGNRLNTGELFF

v_call: TRBV2
j_call: TRBJ2-1
clone_size: many
d_call: NA
cdr3_nt: TGTGCCAGCAGTGAACGAGGACGAACCTACAATGAGCAGTTCTTC
cdr3_aa: CASSERGRTYNEQFF

v_call: TRBV28
j_call: TRBJ2-5
clone_size: NA
d_call: TRBD2
cdr3_nt: TGTGCCAGCAGAAAACGGACTAGCGGGAGGAGTCAAGAGACCCAGTACTTC
cdr3_aa: CASRKRTSGRSQETQYF

v_call: TRBV18
j_call: TRBJ1-6
clone_size: many
d_call: TRBD1
cdr3_nt: TGTGCCAGCTCACCAGGACAGGGTGGGTATTCACCCCTCCACTTT
cdr3_aa: CASSPGQGGYSPLHF

v_call: TRBV6-5
j_call: TRBJ2-7
clone_size: many
d_call: NA
cdr3_nt: TGTGCCAGCAGTTACTCGACCTCAGTTTCCTACGAGCAGTACTTC
cdr3_aa: CASSYSTSVSYEQYF

v_call: TRBV2
j_call: TRBJ2-7
clone_size: NA
d_call: TRBD2
cdr3_nt: TGTGCCAGCAGCTCAAGGGGCGGCGGGGGGGGTGTTGGGTACGAGCAGTACTTC
cdr3_aa: CASSSRGGGGGVGYEQYF

v_call: TRBV20-1
j_call: TRBJ2-2
clone_size: few
d_call: TRBD1
cdr3_nt: TGCAGTGCCAGATGGACAGGGGCCAGTGGCACCGGGGAGCTGTTTTTT
cdr3_aa: CSARWTGASGTGELFF

v_call: TRBV20-1
j_call: TRBJ2-5
clone_size: NA
d_call: TRBD2
cdr3_nt: TGCAGTGCTAGTGGTAGCGGGGGGGCAGAGACCCAGTACTTC
cdr3_aa: CSASGSGGAETQYF

v_call: TRBV2
j_call: TRBJ2-2
clone_size: many
d_call: TRBD1
cdr3_nt: TGTGCCAGCAGTGAATGGGGGACAGCGAACACCGGGGAGCTGTTTTTT
cdr3_aa: CASSEWGTANTGELFF

v_call: TRBV6-1
j_call: TRBJ1-4
clone_size: many
d_call: NA
cdr3_nt: TGTGCCAGCAGAGTCCGACAGCCTTCGAATGAAAAACTGTTTTTT
cdr3_aa: CASRVRQPSNEKLFF

v_call: TRBV12-3/TRBV12-4
j_call: TRBJ2-7
clone_size: many
d_call: TRBD1
cdr3_nt: TGTGCCAGCAGCCCTCGGGACAGGGCTTGGTACGAGCAGTACTTC
cdr3_aa: CASSPRDRAWYEQYF

v_call: TRBV3-1
j_call: TRBJ1-2
clone_size: many
d_call: NA
cdr3_nt: TGTGCCAGCAGCCAAAGGGGGGTCCGAGGCTATGGCTACACCTTC
cdr3_aa: CASSQRGVRGYGYTF

v_call: TRBV7-3
j_call: TRBJ2-1
clone_size: NA
d_call: NA
cdr3_nt: TGTGCCAGCAGCCCTCAGGGGGGTTTCGTCAATGAGCAGTTCTTC
cdr3_aa: CASSPQGGFVNEQFF

v_call: TRBV5-1
j_call: TRBJ2-6
clone_size: few
d_call: TRBD1
cdr3_nt: TGCGCCAGCAGCCCCGGGACAGTCTCTGGGGCCAACGTCCTGACTTTC
cdr3_aa: CASSPGTVSGANVLTF

v_call: TRBV7-8
j_call: TRBJ2-7
clone_size: many
d_call: NA
cdr3_nt: TGTGCCAGCAGCTCAGCGGTCCCCGTCGAACGCAGCTCCTACGAGCAGTACTTC
cdr3_aa: CASSSAVPVERSSYEQYF

v_call: TRBV11-2
j_call: TRBJ1-3
clone_size: many
d_call: NA
cdr3_nt: TGTGCCAGCAGCTACGTTGCCTCTGGAAACACCATATATTTT
cdr3_aa: CASSYVASGNTIYF

v_call: TRBV12-3/TRBV12-4
j_call: TRBJ1-2
clone_size: few
d_call: TRBD1
cdr3_nt: TGTGCCAGCAGCCCGGGACAGCTCTATTATGGCTACACCTTC
cdr3_aa: CASSPGQLYYGYTF

v_call: TRBV11-1
j_call: TRBJ2-1
clone_size: many
d_call: NA
cdr3_nt: TGTGCCAGCAGCTTAGCGGTTCGTCCGCAGTTCTTC
cdr3_aa: CASSLAVRPQFF

v_call: TRBV29-1
j_call: TRBJ2-2
clone_size: NA
d_call: NA
cdr3_nt: TGCAGCGTTGCCCCGGACCATTTGGACACCGGGGAGCTGTTTTTT
cdr3_aa: CSVAPDHLDTGELFF

v_call: TRBV4-1
j_call: TRBJ2-3
clone_size: few
d_call: TRBD2
cdr3_nt: TGCGCCAGCAAATTCTCTAGCGGGCCCACAGATACGCAGTATTTT
cdr3_aa: CASKFSSGPTDTQYF

v_call: TRBV27
j_call: TRBJ1-2
clone_size: many
d_call: NA
cdr3_nt: TGTGCCAGCAGTTTATCGTGGCAGTCCTATGGCTACACCTTC
cdr3_aa: CASSLSWQSYGYTF

v_call: TRBV4-1
j_call: TRBJ2-3
clone_size: NA
d_call: NA
cdr3_nt: TGCGCCAGCAGCCCTCAGACCATACTGGACACAGATACGCAGTATTTT
cdr3_aa: CASSPQTILDTDTQYF

v_call: TRBV5-1
j_call: TRBJ2-7
clone_size: many
d_call: NA
cdr3_nt: TGCGCCAGCAGCCCGGGACCTACCTCCTACGAGCAGTACTTC
cdr3_aa: CASSPGPTSYEQYF

v_call: TRBV16
j_call: TRBJ1-1
clone_size: NA
d_call: NA
cdr3_nt: TGTGCCAGCAGCCAATCGCTTGGGGGTTGGTCTGAAGCTTTCTTT
cdr3_aa: CASSQSLGGWSEAFF

v_call: TRBV10-2
j_call: TRBJ2-3
clone_size: NA
d_call: NA
cdr3_nt: TGCGCCAGCAGTGTTCTGTCACCCTCTAGCACAGATACGCAGTATTTT
cdr3_aa: CASSVLSPSSTDTQYF

v_call: TRBV2
j_call: TRBJ2-1
clone_size: NA
d_call: TRBD1
cdr3_nt: TGTGCCAGCAGTGTTCCCGGGACAGGGGATTTCAATGAGCAGTTCTTC
cdr3_aa: CASSVPGTGDFNEQFF

v_call: TRBV5-1
j_call: TRBJ1-2
clone_size: few
d_call: TRBD1
cdr3_nt: TGCGCCAGCAGCCTTAGGACAGGGGCCAGGGATGGCTACACCTTC
cdr3_aa: CASSLRTGARDGYTF

v_call: TRBV20-1
j_call: TRBJ2-3
clone_size: many
d_call: NA
cdr3_nt: TGCAGCCTCGCTAGCACAGATACGCAGTATTTT
cdr3_aa: CSLASTDTQYF

v_call: TRBV24-1
j_call: TRBJ2-5
clone_size: NA
d_call: TRBD1
cdr3_nt: TGTGCCACCAGTGATCCGGGACAGACCCTCGAAGAGACCCAGTACTTC
cdr3_aa: CATSDPGQTLEETQYF

v_call: TRBV5-1
j_call: TRBJ2-5
clone_size: many
d_call: NA
cdr3_nt: TGCGCCAGCAGCTTGAACGGGGGCGGGGCCCAAGAGACCCAGTACTTC
cdr3_aa: CASSLNGGGAQETQYF

v_call: TRBV5-1
j_call: TRBJ1-4
clone_size: NA
d_call: NA
cdr3_nt: TGCGCCAGCAGCTTGATGGAGGCAACTAATGAAAAACTGTTTTTT
cdr3_aa: CASSLMEATNEKLFF

v_call: TRBV5-1
j_call: TRBJ2-7
clone_size: many
d_call: TRBD2
cdr3_nt: TGCGCCAGCAGGATGGTAGCGGGGGGTGGCGAGCAGTACTTC
cdr3_aa: CASRMVAGGGEQYF

v_call: TRBV4-1
j_call: TRBJ1-3
clone_size: many
d_call: NA
cdr3_nt: TGCGCCAGCAGCCAAATACGGCGGGAGGGCTCTGGAAACACCATATATTTT
cdr3_aa: CASSQIRREGSGNTIYF

v_call: TRBV9
j_call: TRBJ1-2
clone_size: few
d_call: TRBD1
cdr3_nt: TGTGCCAGCAGCGCGCCCCGGGACAGGGGAAGGGAAGACTATGGCTACACCTTC
cdr3_aa: CASSAPRDRGREDYGYTF

v_call: TRBV20-1
j_call: TRBJ2-3
clone_size: few
d_call: NA
cdr3_nt: TGCAGTGCTAGCGGGAGTGGAGATACGCAGTATTTT
cdr3_aa: CSASGSGDTQYF

v_call: TRBV20-1
j_call: TRBJ2-3
clone_size: many
d_call: TRBD2
cdr3_nt: TGCAGTGCTAGGTTACTAGCGGGGGGAGTTACGCAGTATTTT
cdr3_aa: CSARLLAGGVTQYF

v_call: TRBV4-1
j_call: TRBJ2-5
clone_size: few
d_call: NA
cdr3_nt: TGCGCCAGCAGCCTCGGGCACAGTCAAGAGACCCAGTACTTC
cdr3_aa: CASSLGHSQETQYF

v_call: TRBV19
j_call: TRBJ1-6
clone_size: NA
d_call: NA
cdr3_nt: TGTGCCAGTAGTACCCTCCGCATCTCGGGGGCGGGTAATTCACCCCTCCACTTT
cdr3_aa: CASSTLRISGAGNSPLHF

v_call: TRBV13
j_call: TRBJ1-1
clone_size: few
d_call: TRBD1
cdr3_nt: TGTGCCAGCCCGTACAGGGGGCGGGTTGGTGAAGCTTTCTTT
cdr3_aa: CASPYRGRVGEAFF

v_call: TRBV5-1
j_call: TRBJ2-7
clone_size: many
d_call: NA
cdr3_nt: TGCGCCAGCACCTTGCAGGGGAGGGAGGAGCAGTACTTC
cdr3_aa: CASTLQGREEQYF

v_call: TRBV19
j_call: TRBJ1-3
clone_size: NA
d_call: NA
cdr3_nt: TGTGCCAGTAGTCCGCAGAGAGGCTCTGGAAACACCATATATTTT
cdr3_aa: CASSPQRGSGNTIYF

v_call: TRBV5-6
j_call: TRBJ2-7
clone_size: few
d_call: NA
cdr3_nt: TGTGCCAGCAGCCGAACGGGTCTATTAGGCTACGAGCAGTACTTC
cdr3_aa: CASSRTGLLGYEQYF

v_call: TRBV9
j_call: TRBJ2-3
clone_size: NA
d_call: TRBD2
cdr3_nt: TGTGCCAGCAGCCCCGGGAGCGGGAGAGGGCCTAGCACAGATACGCAGTATTTT
cdr3_aa: CASSPGSGRGPSTDTQYF